Following are 26 T cell receptor beta chains from one sample sequenced in a study of response to subunit inactivated influenza vaccine. TCRdb reanalysed the RT-PCR reads using MiXCR and keeps one entry per CDR3 protein. The sample lists hundreds of thousands of distinct CDR3 sequences, approximately 12% occurring once. This material consisted of PBMCs from blood, taken on the day of vaccination. The receptors were sampled from a man between 45 and 60 years old who received an inactivated influenza vaccine.

This clonotype was detected only a few times. The gene calls are TRBV30 and TRBJ2-1; D not certain. Per the germline V gene, CDR1 is GTSNPN and CDR2 is SVGIG (reference sequence). The CDR3 sequence is 13 residues long. V was pared by 2 bases and J by 4 bases, with 9 bases between. CDR3 DNA sequence: TGTGCCTGGAGTACCAGCAGGTACAATGAGCAGTTCTTC. It codes for CAWSTSRYNEQFF.

This clonotype was counted only a few times. The chain is built from TRBV29-1 and TRBJ2-2, with 10 bases aligning to TRBD2. CDR3 size: 16 residues. The germline V gene encodes CDR1 SQVTM and CDR2 ANQGSEA. V shed 5 bases, J shed 3 bases, and the junction held 9 bases outside the gene matches. For the CDR3, the DNA is TGCAGCGTTCGAGGGGGTCTAGCGGGAGACACCGGGGAGCTGTTTTTT. Residues: CSVRGGLAGDTGELFF.

This clonotype turned up a few times. The V and J genes are TRBV5-1 and TRBJ2-1; D possibly corresponds to TRBD1 (5 bases). The CDR3 is 16 amino acids. Germline lookup yields CDR1 SGHRS and CDR2 YFSETQ. V was clipped by 1 base and J by 6 bases, with 17 bases between them. CDR3 sequence: CASSLSVGEGANEQFF. CDR3 nucleotides: TGCGCCAGCAGCTTGTCGGTTGGGGAAGGGGCCAATGAGCAGTTCTTC.

This clonotype has a handful of counts. The chain has TRBV4-2 and TRBJ2-6, with 8 bases fitting TRBD1. The CDR3 is 18 amino acids. CDR1 is LGHNA, CDR2 YNFKEQ, per germline. The junction had 8 bases not matched to a gene; V was cut back by 4 bases and J by 0 bases. CDR3 in amino acids: CASSPTGALLSGANVLTF. CDR3 in DNA: TGTGCCAGCAGCCCGACAGGGGCTCTTCTCTCTGGGGCCAACGTCCTGACTTTC.

This clonotype has only a few counts. The chain combines TRBV30 with TRBJ2-2, with 8 positions matching TRBD2. Per the germline V gene, CDR1 is GTSNPN and CDR2 is SVGIG (reference sequence). This CDR3 is 13 amino acids long. Trimming at V came to 3 bases and at J to 5 bases, leaving 2 bases not matched to a gene. The CDR3 sequence: CAWSGRETGELFF. DNA for the CDR3: TGTGCCTGGAGCGGGAGGGAAACCGGGGAGCTGTTTTTT. Using reference TRBV30 and TRBJ2-2 for the parts outside the CDR3, the full variable domain is SQTIHQWPATLVQPVGSPLSLECTVEGTSNPNLYWYRQAAGRGLQLLFYSVGIGQISSEVPQNLSASRPQDRQFILSSKKLLLSDSGFYLCAWSGRETGELFFGEGSRLTVL.

This clonotype appeared a few times. The rearrangement joins TRBV7-9 to TRBJ2-5, with D unresolved. The ends were cut back, 3 bases at V and 4 bases at J, with 18 bases in the middle. This CDR3 region has 16 residues. Germline values: CDR1 SEHNR, CDR2 FQNEAQ (reference sequence). The CDR3 DNA follows: TGTGCCAGCAGCTTCCCCGTGGGCTATCGAGGAGAGACCCAGTACTTC. Translated: CASSFPVGYRGETQYF. Looking up the rest from reference TRBV7-9 and TRBJ2-5 gives the full variable domain: DTGVSQNPRHKITKRGQNVTFRCDPISEHNRLYWYRQTLGQGPEFLTYFQNEAQLEKSRLLSDRFSAERPKGSFSTLEIQRTEQGDSAMYLCASSFPVGYRGETQYFGPGTRLLVL.

This clonotype was detected a few times. The chain is built from TRBV20-1 and TRBJ1-3; D gene uncertain. Trimming took off 4 bases at V and 0 bases at J, with 10 bases between the two ends. The CDR3 extends over 14 amino acids. From germline, CDR1 is DFQATT and CDR2 SNEGSKA (reference sequence). In DNA, the CDR3 is TGCAGTGCTACTGGAGACCCCTCTGGAAACACCATATATTTT. Translated, it gives CSATGDPSGNTIYF.

The chain uses TRBV16 and TRBJ1-5; D may be TRBD1 (5 bases). The germline V and J ends were trimmed by 0 bases and 6 bases, with 12 bases remaining between them. CDR3 length: 15 residues. CDR1 and CDR2 from the germline V gene are KGHSY and FQNENV. CDR3 in DNA: TGTGCCAGCAGCCAATCTTTCAGGGTTACTCAGCCCCAGCATTTT. Translated: CASSQSFRVTQPQHF.

A few counts support this clonotype. The chain uses TRBV7-9 and TRBJ2-7, with TRBD2 as a possible D gene (5 bases). The ends were cut back, 1 base at V and 5 bases at J, with 15 bases in the middle. Germline-derived CDR1 and CDR2 are SEHNR and FQNEAQ (reference sequence). CDR3 length: 15 amino acids. The CDR3 here is CASSLGGGLAHEQYF. CDR3 DNA: TGTGCCAGCAGCTTAGGTGGCGGTCTAGCTCACGAGCAGTACTTC.

J is TRBJ2-1 and V is TRBV24-1; 9 bases match TRBD1. Germline CDR1 is KGHDR and CDR2 is SFDVKD. The CDR3 is 16 residues long. Trimming took 5 bases from V and 0 from J; bases not matched to a gene: 4. This CDR3 reads CATSGLTGGSYNEQFF. The CDR3 region has the DNA TGTGCCACCAGTGGCCTGACAGGGGGCTCCTACAATGAGCAGTTCTTC.

The rearrangement uses TRBV27 and TRBJ2-5, with D perhaps matching TRBD1 (5 bases). V was shortened by 0 bases and J by 4 bases, with 12 bases between the two germline ends. This CDR3 contains 15 residues. Germline V lookup: CDR1 MNHEY, CDR2 SMNVEV (reference sequence). The CDR3 is CASSLSGARRETQYF. Here the CDR3 DNA reads TGTGCCAGCAGTTTATCAGGGGCGAGAAGAGAGACCCAGTACTTC.

This clonotype appeared a few times. The chain is built from TRBV5-1 and TRBJ2-1; 7 nucleotides agree with TRBD1. This CDR3 region has 14 residues. The germline V gene has CDR1 SGHRS and CDR2 YFSETQ. The J segment lost 5 bases and the V segment lost 0 bases, leaving 2 bases of the junction unmatched. This chain's CDR3 is CASSLGDSNNEQFF. For the CDR3, the DNA is TGCGCCAGCAGCTTGGGGGACAGTAACAATGAGCAGTTCTTC.

This chain uses TRBV29-1 with TRBJ1-1, with D perhaps matching TRBD1 (5 bases). Germline V gene lookup returns CDR1 SQVTM and CDR2 ANQGSEA. The length of the CDR3 is 14 residues. V was cut by 4 bases and J by 2 bases, with 14 bases left in between. The CDR3 region is CSVGVREFNTEAFF. The CDR3 DNA sequence: TGCAGCGTTGGGGTCAGGGAGTTTAACACTGAAGCTTTCTTT.

The genes are TRBV28 and TRBJ2-3; no definite D call. The V gene lost 5 bases and the J gene lost 3 bases, with 6 bases spanning the gap. Germline lookup yields CDR1 MDHEN and CDR2 SYDVKM. This CDR3 has 12 amino acids. CDR3 bases: TGTGCCAGCAGTCAGCGAACAGATACGCAGTATTTT. Protein sequence: CASSQRTDTQYF.

The chain has TRBV5-4 and TRBJ1-1; D gene ambiguous. The germline gives CDR1 SGHNT, CDR2 YYREEE (reference sequence). This CDR3 comprises 16 residues. The ends were cut back, 0 bases at V and 1 base at J, with 13 bases in the middle. The CDR3 sequence is CASSLGGRAGNTEAFF. The CDR3 region has the DNA TGTGCCAGCAGCTTGGGGGGTAGGGCGGGGAACACTGAAGCTTTCTTT. Variable domain in full (rest from reference TRBV5-4 and TRBJ1-1): ETGVTQSPTHLIKTRGQQVTLRCSSQSGHNTVSWYQQALGQGPQFIFQYYREEENGRGNFPPRFSGLQFPNYSSELNVNALELDDSALYLCASSLGGRAGNTEAFFGQGTRLTVV.

This clonotype was counted between two and nine times. This chain uses TRBV30 with TRBJ1-1; D is uncertain. Germline-derived CDR1 and CDR2 are GTSNPN and SVGIG (reference sequence). The germline V and J ends were trimmed by 0 bases and 2 bases, with 7 bases remaining between them. The CDR3 is made up of 13 amino acids. The CDR3 DNA is TGTGCCTGGAGTGTATATGGTAACACTGAAGCTTTCTTT. Amino acid sequence: CAWSVYGNTEAFF. The variable domain in full, completed from reference TRBV30 and TRBJ1-1, reads SQTIHQWPATLVQPVGSPLSLECTVEGTSNPNLYWYRQAAGRGLQLLFYSVGIGQISSEVPQNLSASRPQDRQFILSSKKLLLSDSGFYLCAWSVYGNTEAFFGQGTRLTVV.

Comments on this clonotype: At one end the junction does not follow the germline gene, possibly because of a read error. The chain joins TRBV6-5 to TRBJ2-7, with D perhaps TRBD2 (5 bases). Germline lookup yields CDR1 MNHEY and CDR2 SVGAGI. CDR3 length: 14 amino acids. In DNA form, the CDR3 reads TGTGCCAGCAGTTACTCGAACTCCAATGGGGAGCAGTGCTTC. Translated: CASSYSNSNGEQCF.

This clonotype was found a few times. The V call is TRBV6-5, the J call TRBJ2-7, with 9 bases aligning to TRBD1. The CDR3 spans 14 residues. Germline V lookup: CDR1 MNHEY, CDR2 SVGAGI. J was trimmed by 6 bases and V by 2 bases; bases with no gene match: 5. The CDR3: CASSYRTGVGEQYF. The CDR3 DNA is TGTGCCAGCAGTTACCGGACAGGGGTAGGCGAGCAGTACTTC.

The rearrangement uses TRBV5-1 and TRBJ1-1; TRBD1 matches 7 bases. This CDR3 has 13 amino acids. J lost 10 bases, V lost 0 bases, and 6 bases had no gene match. Per germline, CDR1 SGHRS and CDR2 YFSETQ. The DNA of the CDR3 is TGCGCCAGCAGCTTGGGCCAGGGGGGGAGAGCTTTCTTT. Translated, it gives CASSLGQGGRAFF.

This clonotype turned up a few times. This sequence joins TRBV27 and TRBJ2-6, with D uncertain. Germline V gene lookup returns CDR1 MNHEY and CDR2 SMNVEV (reference sequence). This CDR3 has 16 residues. V was trimmed by 3 bases and J by 1 base, leaving 10 bases between them. The chain's CDR3 is CASSFIYGSGANVLTF. For the CDR3, the DNA is TGTGCCAGCAGTTTTATTTACGGTTCTGGGGCCAACGTCCTGACTTTC.

This clonotype has a handful of counts. CDR3 DNA sequence: TGCGCCAGCAGCTTGGAGCCACAATCTACAGATACGCAGTATTTT. Its translation is CASSLEPQSTDTQYF. This chain connects TRBV5-1 to TRBJ2-3, with unresolved D. Germline V CDR1 and CDR2: SGHRS, YFSETQ. Trimming stripped 0 bases from V and 3 bases from J, with 11 bases between. The CDR3 is made up of 15 amino acids.

The chain combines TRBV5-1 with TRBJ2-7; D perhaps matches TRBD2 (5 bases). V was cut by 0 bases and J by 0 bases, with 10 bases left in between. Germline CDR1 and CDR2: SGHRS and YFSETQ. The CDR3 is made up of 15 amino acids. CDR3 bases: TGCGCCAGCAGCTTGGAATGGAGGCTCTCCTACGAGCAGTACTTC. It encodes CASSLEWRLSYEQYF.

V is TRBV29-1 and J is TRBJ2-7, with a weak D call TRBD2 (5 bases). V was clipped by 4 bases and J by 1 base, with 14 bases between them. This CDR3 spans 14 amino acids. Germline assignment: CDR1 SQVTM and CDR2 ANQGSEA. CDR3 sequence (DNA): TGCAGCGTTGTAGGTTCAACGGGGTCCTACGAGCAGTACTTC. This encodes CSVVGSTGSYEQYF.

Only one count was recorded for this clonotype. The chain joins TRBV18 to TRBJ2-7; no firm D call. The CDR3 sequence is 14 residues long. CDR1 is KGHSH and CDR2 is LQKENI in the germline V gene. Trimming removed 0 bases from V and 5 bases from J, with 11 bases in between. The CDR3: CASSPPPDIHEQYF. The CDR3 nucleotides read TGTGCCAGCTCACCACCCCCAGATATCCACGAGCAGTACTTC.

This chain connects TRBV18 to TRBJ1-2, with D possibly TRBD1 on 5 matching bases. The germline V gene has CDR1 KGHSH and CDR2 LQKENI. The CDR3 totals 15 residues. V lost 1 base to trimming and J lost 2 bases, with 11 bases between them. CDR3 nucleotide sequence: TGTGCCAGCTCACCACAGGACAACCTGAACTATGGCTACACCTTC. Its translation: CASSPQDNLNYGYTF. The variable domain in full, with the rest retrieved from reference TRBV18 and TRBJ1-2, is NAGVMQNPRHLVRRRGQEARLRCSPMKGHSHVYWYRQLPEEGLKFMVYLQKENIIDESGMPKERFSAEFPKEGPSILRIQQVVRGDSAAYFCASSPQDNLNYGYTFGSGTRLTVV.

The chain combines TRBV12-3 or TRBV12-4 with TRBJ2-3; TRBD1 aligns across 7 bases. The CDR3 covers 15 residues. Trimming removed 5 bases from V and 1 base from J; junction bases left unmatched: 6. The CDR3 sequence: CASSLDRLGTDTQYF. CDR3 DNA sequence: TGTGCCAGCAGTCTGGACAGGCTGGGCACAGATACGCAGTATTTT.